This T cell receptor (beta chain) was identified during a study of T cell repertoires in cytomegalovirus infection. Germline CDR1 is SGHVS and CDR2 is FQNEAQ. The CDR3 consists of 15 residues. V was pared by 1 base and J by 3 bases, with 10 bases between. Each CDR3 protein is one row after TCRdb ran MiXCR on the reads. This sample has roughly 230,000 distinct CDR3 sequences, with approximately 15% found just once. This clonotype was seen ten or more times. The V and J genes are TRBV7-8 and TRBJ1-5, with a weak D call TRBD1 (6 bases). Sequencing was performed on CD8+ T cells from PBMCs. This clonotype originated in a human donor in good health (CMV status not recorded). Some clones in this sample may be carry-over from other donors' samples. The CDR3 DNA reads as TGTGCCAGCAGCTTAGACGGGGGCGCCAATCAGCCCCAGCATTTT. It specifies CASSLDGGANQPQHF.